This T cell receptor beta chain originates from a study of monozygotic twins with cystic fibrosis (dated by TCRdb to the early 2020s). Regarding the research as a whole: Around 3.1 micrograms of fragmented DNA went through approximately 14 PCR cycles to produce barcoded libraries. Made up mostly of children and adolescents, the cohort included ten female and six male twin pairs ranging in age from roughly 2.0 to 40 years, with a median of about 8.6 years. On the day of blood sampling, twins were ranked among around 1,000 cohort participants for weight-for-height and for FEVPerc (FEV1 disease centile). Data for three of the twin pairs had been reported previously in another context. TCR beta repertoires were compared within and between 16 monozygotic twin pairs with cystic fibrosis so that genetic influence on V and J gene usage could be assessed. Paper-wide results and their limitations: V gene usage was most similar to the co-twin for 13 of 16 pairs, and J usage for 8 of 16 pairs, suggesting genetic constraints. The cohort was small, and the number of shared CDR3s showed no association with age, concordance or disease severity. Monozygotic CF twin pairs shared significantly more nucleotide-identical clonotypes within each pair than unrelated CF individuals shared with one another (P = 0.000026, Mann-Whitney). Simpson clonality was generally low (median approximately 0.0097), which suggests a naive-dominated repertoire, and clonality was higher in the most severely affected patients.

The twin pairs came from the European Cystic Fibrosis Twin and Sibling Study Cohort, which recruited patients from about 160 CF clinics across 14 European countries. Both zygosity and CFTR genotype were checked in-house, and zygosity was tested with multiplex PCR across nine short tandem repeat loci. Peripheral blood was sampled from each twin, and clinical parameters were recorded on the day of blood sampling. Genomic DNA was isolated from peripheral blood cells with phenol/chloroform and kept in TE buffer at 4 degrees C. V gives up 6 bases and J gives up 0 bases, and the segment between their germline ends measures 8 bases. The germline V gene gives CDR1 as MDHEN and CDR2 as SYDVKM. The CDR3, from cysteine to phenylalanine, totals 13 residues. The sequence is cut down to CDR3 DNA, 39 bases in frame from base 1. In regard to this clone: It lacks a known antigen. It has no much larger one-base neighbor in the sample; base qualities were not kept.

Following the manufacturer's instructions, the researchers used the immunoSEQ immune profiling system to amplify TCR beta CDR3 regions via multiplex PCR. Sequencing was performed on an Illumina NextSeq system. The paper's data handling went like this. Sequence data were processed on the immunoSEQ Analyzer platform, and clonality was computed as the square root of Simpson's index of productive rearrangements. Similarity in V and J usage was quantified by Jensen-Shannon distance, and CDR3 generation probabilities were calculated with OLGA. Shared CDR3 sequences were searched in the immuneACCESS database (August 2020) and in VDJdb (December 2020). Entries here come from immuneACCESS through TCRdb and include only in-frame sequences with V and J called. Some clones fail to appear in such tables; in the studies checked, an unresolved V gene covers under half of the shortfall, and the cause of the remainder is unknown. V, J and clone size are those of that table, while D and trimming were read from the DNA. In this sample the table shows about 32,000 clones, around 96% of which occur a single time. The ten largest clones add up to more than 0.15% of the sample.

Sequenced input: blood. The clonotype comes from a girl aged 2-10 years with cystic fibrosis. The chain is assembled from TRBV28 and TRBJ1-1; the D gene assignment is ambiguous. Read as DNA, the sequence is TGTGCCAGCAGGCCCACTCTGAACACTGAAGCTTTCTTT. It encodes CASRPTLNTEAFF. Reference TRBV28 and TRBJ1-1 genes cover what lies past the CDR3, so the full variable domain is DVKVTQSSRYLVKRTGEKVFLECVQDMDHENMFWYRQDPGLGLRLIYFSYDVKMKEKGDIPEGYSVSREKKERFSLILESASTNQTSMYLCASRPTLNTEAFFGQGTRLTVV.